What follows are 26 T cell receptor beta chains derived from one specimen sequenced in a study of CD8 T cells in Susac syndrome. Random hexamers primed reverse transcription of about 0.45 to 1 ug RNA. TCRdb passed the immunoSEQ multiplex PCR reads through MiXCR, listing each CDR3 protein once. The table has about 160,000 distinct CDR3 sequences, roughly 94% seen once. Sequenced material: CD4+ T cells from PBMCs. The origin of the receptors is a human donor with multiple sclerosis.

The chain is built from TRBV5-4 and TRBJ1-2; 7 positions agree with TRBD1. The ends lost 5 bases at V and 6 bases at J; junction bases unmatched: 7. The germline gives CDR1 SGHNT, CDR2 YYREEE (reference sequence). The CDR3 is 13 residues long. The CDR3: CASRPTGIDGYTF. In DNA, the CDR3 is TGTGCCAGCAGACCGACAGGGATCGATGGCTACACCTTC. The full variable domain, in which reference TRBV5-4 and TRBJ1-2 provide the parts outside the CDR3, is ETGVTQSPTHLIKTRGQQVTLRCSSQSGHNTVSWYQQALGQGPQFIFQYYREEENGRGNFPPRFSGLQFPNYSSELNVNALELDDSALYLCASRPTGIDGYTFGSGTRLTVV.

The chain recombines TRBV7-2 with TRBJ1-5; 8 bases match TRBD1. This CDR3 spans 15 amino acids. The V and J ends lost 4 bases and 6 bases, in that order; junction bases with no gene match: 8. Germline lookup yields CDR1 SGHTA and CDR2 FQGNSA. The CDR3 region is CASSSGDRNRQPQHF. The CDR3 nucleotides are TGTGCCAGCAGCTCGGGGGACAGGAATCGTCAGCCCCAGCATTTT.

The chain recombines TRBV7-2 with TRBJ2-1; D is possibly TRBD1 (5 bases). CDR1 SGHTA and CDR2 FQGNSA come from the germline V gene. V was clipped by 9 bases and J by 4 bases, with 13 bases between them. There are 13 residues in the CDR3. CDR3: CASSGADYNEQFF. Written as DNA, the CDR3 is TGTGCCAGTTCTGGGGCGGATTACAATGAGCAGTTCTTC.

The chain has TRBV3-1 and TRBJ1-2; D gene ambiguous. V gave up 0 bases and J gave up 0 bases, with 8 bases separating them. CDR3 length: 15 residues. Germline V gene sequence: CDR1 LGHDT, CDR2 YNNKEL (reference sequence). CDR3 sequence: CASSQESTSNYGYTF. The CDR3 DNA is TGTGCCAGCAGCCAAGAAAGTACCTCTAACTATGGCTACACCTTC.

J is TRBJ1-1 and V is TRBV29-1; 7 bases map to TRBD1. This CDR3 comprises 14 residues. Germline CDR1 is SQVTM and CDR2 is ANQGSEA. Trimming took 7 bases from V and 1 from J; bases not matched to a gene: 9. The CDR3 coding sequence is TGCAGCGCTAGGACAGGTTCGCCGAACACTGAAGCTTTCTTT. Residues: CSARTGSPNTEAFF. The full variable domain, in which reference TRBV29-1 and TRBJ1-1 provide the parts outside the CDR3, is SAVISQKPSRDICQRGTSLTIQCQVDSQVTMMFWYRQQPGQSLTLIATANQGSEATYESGFVIDKFPISRPNLTFSTLTVSNMSPEDSSIYLCSARTGSPNTEAFFGQGTRLTVV.

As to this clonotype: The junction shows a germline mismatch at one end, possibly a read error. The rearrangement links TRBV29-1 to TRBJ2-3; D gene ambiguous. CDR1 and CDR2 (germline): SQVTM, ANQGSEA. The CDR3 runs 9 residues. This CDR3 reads CSVDGRLNF. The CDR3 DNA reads TGCAGCGTTGACGGGCGGCTGAATTTT.

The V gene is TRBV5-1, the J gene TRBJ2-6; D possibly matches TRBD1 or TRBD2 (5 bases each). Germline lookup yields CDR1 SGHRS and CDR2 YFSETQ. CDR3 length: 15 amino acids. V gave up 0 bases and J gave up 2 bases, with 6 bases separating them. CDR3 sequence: CASSLGDAGANVLTF. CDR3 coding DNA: TGCGCCAGCAGCTTGGGGGACGCTGGGGCCAACGTCCTGACTTTC.

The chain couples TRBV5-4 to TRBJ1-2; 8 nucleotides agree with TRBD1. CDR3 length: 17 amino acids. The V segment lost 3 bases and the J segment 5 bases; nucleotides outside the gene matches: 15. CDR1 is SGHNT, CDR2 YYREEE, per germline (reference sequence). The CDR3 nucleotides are TGTGCCAGCAGCTCTGGAGGGGCCGGACAGGGCGGGTATGGCTACACCTTC. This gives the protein CASSSGGAGQGGYGYTF.

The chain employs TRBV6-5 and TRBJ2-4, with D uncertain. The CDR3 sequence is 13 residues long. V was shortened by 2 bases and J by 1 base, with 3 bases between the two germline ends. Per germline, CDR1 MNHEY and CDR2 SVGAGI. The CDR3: CASSYRAKNIQYF. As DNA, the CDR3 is TGTGCCAGCAGTTACAGGGCCAAAAACATTCAGTACTTC.

In nucleotides, the CDR3 is TGCAGCGTTGATCAGGAGAGCAGGAACTATGGCTACACCTTC. Protein: CSVDQESRNYGYTF. The chain has TRBV29-1 and TRBJ1-2; the D is unclear. V was trimmed by 3 bases and J by 2 bases, leaving 13 bases between them. Germline V gene sequence: CDR1 SQVTM, CDR2 ANQGSEA. This CDR3 contains 14 residues.

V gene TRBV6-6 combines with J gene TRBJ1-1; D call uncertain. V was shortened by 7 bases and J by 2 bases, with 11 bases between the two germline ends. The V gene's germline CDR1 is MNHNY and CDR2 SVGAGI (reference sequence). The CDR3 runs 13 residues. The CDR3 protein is CASTPRVNTEAFF. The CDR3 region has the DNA TGTGCCAGCACCCCGCGGGTAAACACTGAAGCTTTCTTT.

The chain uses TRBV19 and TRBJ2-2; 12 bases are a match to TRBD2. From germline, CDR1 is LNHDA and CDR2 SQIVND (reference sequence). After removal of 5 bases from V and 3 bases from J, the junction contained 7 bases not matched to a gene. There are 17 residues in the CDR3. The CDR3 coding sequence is TGTGCCAGTAGTCACGCCCTAGCGGGAGGGGACACCGGGGAGCTGTTTTTT. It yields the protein CASSHALAGGDTGELFF.

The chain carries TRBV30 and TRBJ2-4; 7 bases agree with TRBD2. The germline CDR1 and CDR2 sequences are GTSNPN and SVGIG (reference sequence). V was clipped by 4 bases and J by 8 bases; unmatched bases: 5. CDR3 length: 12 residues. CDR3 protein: CAWTSGGDIQYF. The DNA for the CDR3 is TGTGCCTGGACTAGCGGAGGGGACATTCAGTACTTC.

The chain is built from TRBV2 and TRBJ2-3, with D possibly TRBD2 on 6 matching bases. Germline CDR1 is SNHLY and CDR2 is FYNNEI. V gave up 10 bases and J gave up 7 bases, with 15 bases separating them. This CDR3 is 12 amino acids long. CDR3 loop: CATTGEGHTQYF. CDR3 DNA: TGTGCCACCACGGGAGAGGGTCATACGCAGTATTTT.

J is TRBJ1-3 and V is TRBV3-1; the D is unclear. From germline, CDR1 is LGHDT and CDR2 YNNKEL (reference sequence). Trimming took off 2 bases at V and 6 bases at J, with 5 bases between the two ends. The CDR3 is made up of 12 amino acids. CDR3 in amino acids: CASSQQENTIYF. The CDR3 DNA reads TGTGCCAGCAGCCAACAGGAAAACACCATATATTTT.

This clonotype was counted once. The CDR3 DNA reads as TGTGCCAGCAGCCCCCACAACGAACACCACGAGCAGTACTTC. This translates into CASSPHNEHHEQYF. The chain combines TRBV7-3 with TRBJ2-7; D ambiguous. V lost 5 bases and J lost 5, with 16 bases in between. Germline values: CDR1 SGHTA, CDR2 FQGTGA. CDR3 size: 14 residues. The variable domain in full, completed from reference TRBV7-3 and TRBJ2-7, reads GAGVSQTPSNKVTEKGKYVELRCDPISGHTALYWYRQSLGQGPEFLIYFQGTGAADDSGLPNDRFFAVRPEGSVSTLKIQRTERGDSAVYLCASSPHNEHHEQYFGPGTRLTVT.

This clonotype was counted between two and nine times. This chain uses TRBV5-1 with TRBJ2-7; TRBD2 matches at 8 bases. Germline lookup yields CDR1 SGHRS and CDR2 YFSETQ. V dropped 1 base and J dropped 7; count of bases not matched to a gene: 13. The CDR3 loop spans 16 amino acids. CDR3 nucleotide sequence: TGCGCCAGCAGCTTGTCGGGTAGCGGGGCCCTACGGGAGCAGTACTTC. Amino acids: CASSLSGSGALREQYF.

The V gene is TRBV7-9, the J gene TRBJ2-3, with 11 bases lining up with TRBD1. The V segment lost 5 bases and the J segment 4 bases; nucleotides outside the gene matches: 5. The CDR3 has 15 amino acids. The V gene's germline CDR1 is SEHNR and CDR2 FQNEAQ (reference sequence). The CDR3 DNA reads TGTGCCAGCAGCCCGGACAGGGGGCAAGCAGATACGCAGTATTTT. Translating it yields CASSPDRGQADTQYF.

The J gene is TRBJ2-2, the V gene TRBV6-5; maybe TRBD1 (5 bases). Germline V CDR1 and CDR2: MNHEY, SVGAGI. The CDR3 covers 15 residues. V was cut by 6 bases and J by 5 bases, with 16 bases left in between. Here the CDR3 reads CASSPRAVATGELFF. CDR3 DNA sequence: TGTGCCAGCAGCCCCAGGGCAGTTGCGACCGGGGAGCTGTTTTTT.

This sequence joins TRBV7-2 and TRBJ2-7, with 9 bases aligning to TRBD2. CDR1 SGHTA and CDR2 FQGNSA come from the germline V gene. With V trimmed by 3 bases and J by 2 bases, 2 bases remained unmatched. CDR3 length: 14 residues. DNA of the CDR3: TGTGCCAGCAGCTTTAGCGGGAGCCCCTACGAGCAGTACTTC. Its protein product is CASSFSGSPYEQYF.

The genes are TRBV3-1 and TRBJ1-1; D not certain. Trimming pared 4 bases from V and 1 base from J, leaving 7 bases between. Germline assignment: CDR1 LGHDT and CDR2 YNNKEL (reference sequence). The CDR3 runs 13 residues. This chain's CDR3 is CASSPRTNTEAFF. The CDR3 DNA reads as TGTGCCAGCAGCCCTCGGACGAACACTGAAGCTTTCTTT.

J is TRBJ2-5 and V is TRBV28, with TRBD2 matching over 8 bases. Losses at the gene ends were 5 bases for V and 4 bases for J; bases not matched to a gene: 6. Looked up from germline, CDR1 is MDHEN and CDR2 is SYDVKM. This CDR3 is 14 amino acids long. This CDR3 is CASSDSGSGETQYF. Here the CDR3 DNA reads TGTGCCAGCAGTGACAGCGGGAGCGGAGAGACCCAGTACTTC.

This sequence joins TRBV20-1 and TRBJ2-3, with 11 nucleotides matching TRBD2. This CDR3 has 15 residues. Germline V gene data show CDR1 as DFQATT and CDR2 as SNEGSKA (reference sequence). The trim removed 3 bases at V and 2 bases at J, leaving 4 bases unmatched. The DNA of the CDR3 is TGCAGTGCTAGGAGGACTAGCGGGCCCACAGATACGCAGTATTTT. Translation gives CSARRTSGPTDTQYF.

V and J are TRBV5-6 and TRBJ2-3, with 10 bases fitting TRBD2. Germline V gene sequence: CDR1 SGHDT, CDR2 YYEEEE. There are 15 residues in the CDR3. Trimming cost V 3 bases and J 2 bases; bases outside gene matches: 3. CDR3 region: CASSSGTSDTDTQYF. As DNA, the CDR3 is TGTGCCAGCAGCTCTGGGACTAGCGACACAGATACGCAGTATTTT. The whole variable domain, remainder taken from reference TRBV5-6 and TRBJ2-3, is DAGVTQSPTHLIKTRGQQVTLRCSPKSGHDTVSWYQQALGQGPQFIFQYYEEEERQRGNFPDRFSGHQFPNYSSELNVNALLLGDSALYLCASSSGTSDTDTQYFGPGTRLTVL.

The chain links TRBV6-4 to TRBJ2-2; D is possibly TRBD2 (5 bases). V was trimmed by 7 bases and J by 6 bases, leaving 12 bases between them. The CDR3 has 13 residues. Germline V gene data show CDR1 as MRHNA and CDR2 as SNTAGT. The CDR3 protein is CASKDPGAGELFF. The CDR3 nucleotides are TGTGCCAGCAAGGACCCCGGGGCCGGGGAGCTGTTTTTT.

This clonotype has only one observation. The CDR3 spells CATSRGPDRAQETQYF. The CDR3, as DNA: TGTGCCACCAGCAGAGGTCCCGACAGGGCCCAAGAGACCCAGTACTTC. The chain joins TRBV15 to TRBJ2-5, with TRBD1 matching 7 bases. V lost 1 base, J lost 1 base, and 6 bases stayed unmatched. There are 16 residues in the CDR3. Per germline, CDR1 LNHNV and CDR2 YYDKDF (reference sequence).